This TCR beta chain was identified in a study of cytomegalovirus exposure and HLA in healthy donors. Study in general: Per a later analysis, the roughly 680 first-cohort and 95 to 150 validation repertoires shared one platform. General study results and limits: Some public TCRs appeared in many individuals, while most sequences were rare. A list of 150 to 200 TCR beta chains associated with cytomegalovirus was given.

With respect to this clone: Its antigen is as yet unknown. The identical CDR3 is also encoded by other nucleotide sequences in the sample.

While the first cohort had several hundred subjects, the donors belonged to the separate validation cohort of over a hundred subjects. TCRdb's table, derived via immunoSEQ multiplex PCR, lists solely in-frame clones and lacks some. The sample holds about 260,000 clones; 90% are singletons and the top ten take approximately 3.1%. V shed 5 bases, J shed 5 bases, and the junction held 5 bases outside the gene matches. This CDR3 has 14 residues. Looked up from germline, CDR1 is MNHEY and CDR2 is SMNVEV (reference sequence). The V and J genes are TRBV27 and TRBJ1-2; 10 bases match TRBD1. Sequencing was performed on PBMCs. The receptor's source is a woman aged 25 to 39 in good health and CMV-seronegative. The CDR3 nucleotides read TGTGCCAGCAGTCCACTGGGACAGGGGTATGGCTACACCTTC. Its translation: CASSPLGQGYGYTF.